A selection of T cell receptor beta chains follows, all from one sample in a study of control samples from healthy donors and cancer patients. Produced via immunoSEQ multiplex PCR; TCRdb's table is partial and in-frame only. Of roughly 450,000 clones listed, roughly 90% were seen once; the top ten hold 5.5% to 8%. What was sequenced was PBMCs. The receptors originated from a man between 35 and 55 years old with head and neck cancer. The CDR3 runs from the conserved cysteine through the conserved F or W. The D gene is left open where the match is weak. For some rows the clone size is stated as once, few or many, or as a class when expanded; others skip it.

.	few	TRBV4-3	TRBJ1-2	CASSQDNRAYGYTF	TGCGCCAGCAGCCAAGATAACAGGGCCTATGGCTACACCTTC
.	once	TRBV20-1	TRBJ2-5	CSAGYQETQYF	TGCAGTGCGGGGTACCAAGAGACCCAGTACTTC
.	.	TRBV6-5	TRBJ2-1	CASSNRDSLYYEQFF	TGTGCCAGCAGTAACAGGGACTCCCTGTACTATGAGCAGTTCTTC
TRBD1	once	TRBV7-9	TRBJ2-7	CASSFGQGAHEQYF	TGTGCCAGCAGCTTTGGACAGGGGGCCCACGAGCAGTACTTC
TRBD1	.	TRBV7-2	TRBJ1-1	CASSYGQGKAFF	TGTGCCAGCAGCTATGGACAGGGCAAAGCTTTCTTT
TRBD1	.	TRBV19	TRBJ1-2	CASRVPGQGASNYGYTF	TGTGCCAGTAGAGTTCCGGGACAGGGGGCCAGTAACTATGGCTACACCTTC
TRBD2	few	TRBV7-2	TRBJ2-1	CASSLRPSGGAWADEQFF	TGTGCCAGCAGCTTACGGCCGAGCGGGGGGGCCTGGGCTGATGAGCAGTTCTTC
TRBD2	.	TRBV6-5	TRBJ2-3	CASSYGTSGGPDTQYF	TGTGCCAGCAGTTACGGGACTAGCGGCGGACCAGATACGCAGTATTTT
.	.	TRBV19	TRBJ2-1	CASSIGRGYEQFF	TGTGCCAGTAGTATCGGGAGAGGCTACGAGCAGTTCTTC
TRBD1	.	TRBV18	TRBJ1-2	CASSPTTGGGSNYGYTF	TGTGCCAGCTCACCAACGACAGGGGGCGGAAGTAACTATGGCTACACCTTC
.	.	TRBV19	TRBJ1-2	CASSRTRYGYTF	TGTGCCAGTAGCAGGACACGGTATGGCTACACCTTC